These 28 T cell receptor beta chains share one sample of origin, sequenced in a study of T cell repertoires in cytomegalovirus infection. TCRdb re-analysed the reads in MiXCR, keeping a single row per CDR3 protein. The sample contains approximately 170,000 distinct CDR3 sequences, around 15% of which appear only once. Material: PBMCs. These receptors were taken from a human donor in good health (CMV status not recorded). Some clones in this sample may be carry-over from other donors' samples.

The chain recombines TRBV7-6 with TRBJ2-3; D call uncertain. V was pared by 0 bases and J by 1 base, with 8 bases between. The CDR3 length is 15 residues. Germline V lookup: CDR1 SGHVS, CDR2 FNYEAQ. The CDR3 sequence: CASSLAQHRTDTQYF. In DNA, the CDR3 is TGTGCCAGCAGCTTAGCGCAACACCGCACAGATACGCAGTATTTT.

V and J are TRBV5-6 and TRBJ2-1; unclear D gene. CDR1 SGHDT and CDR2 YYEEEE come from the germline V gene. The CDR3 length is 15 residues. V was cut by 0 bases and J by 6 bases, with 13 bases left in between. Here the CDR3 DNA reads TGTGCCAGCAGCTTGGGCCGGGTCCTTGGCAATGAGCAGTTCTTC. It yields the protein CASSLGRVLGNEQFF.

This clonotype was picked up many times. The chain is built from TRBV2 and TRBJ2-2; D may be TRBD1 or TRBD2 (5 bases each). V lost 4 bases and J lost 3, with 6 bases in between. This CDR3 region has 13 residues. Germline V gives CDR1 SNHLY, CDR2 FYNNEI. In DNA form, the CDR3 reads TGTGCCAGCAGTGCGGGGCACACCGGGGAGCTGTTTTTT. It specifies CASSAGHTGELFF.

This clonotype was counted ten times or more. This sequence joins TRBV12-3 or TRBV12-4 and TRBJ2-6, with D hard to call. This CDR3 comprises 13 residues. V was clipped by 7 bases and J by 0 bases, with 4 bases between them. Here the CDR3 reads CASTHSGANVLTF. CDR3 in DNA: TGTGCCAGCACCCACTCTGGGGCCAACGTCCTGACTTTC.

CDR3 coding DNA: TGTGCCAGCTCACCACCGGGGGTGTGGGACACTGAAGCTTTCTTT. Protein product: CASSPPGVWDTEAFF. This chain joins TRBV18 and TRBJ1-1, with D maybe TRBD1 (5 bases). Trimming pared 0 bases from V and 3 bases from J, leaving 11 bases between. Germline V lookup: CDR1 KGHSH, CDR2 LQKENI. The CDR3 is 15 residues long.

At least ten counts were recorded for this clonotype. The chain links TRBV7-2 to TRBJ1-5, with TRBD1 as a possible D gene (6 bases). Trimming stripped 5 bases from V and 11 bases from J, with 28 bases between. CDR3 length equals 17 residues. Germline CDR1 reads SGHTA; CDR2 reads FQGNSA. The CDR3 here is CASSAGVTGPQGLSQHF. In DNA form, the CDR3 reads TGTGCCAGCAGCGCCGGGGTTACAGGGCCCCAAGGTCTGTCCCAGCATTTT.

V is TRBV29-1 and J is TRBJ2-6; D possibly corresponds to TRBD2 (6 bases). Per germline, CDR1 SQVTM and CDR2 ANQGSEA. The CDR3 loop spans 18 amino acids. The V gene lost 4 bases and the J gene lost 0 bases, with 19 bases spanning the gap. As DNA, the CDR3 is TGCAGCGTTGTAATCCGGGAGAGATCCGTCTCTGGGGCCAACGTCCTGACTTTC. Translated: CSVVIRERSVSGANVLTF.

The V and J genes are TRBV10-3 and TRBJ2-5; TRBD2 is a possible D gene (9 bases). The CDR3 spans 15 residues. Germline assignment: CDR1 ENHRY and CDR2 SYGVKD. V lost 7 bases and J lost 4, with 19 bases in between. CDR3 sequence: CAITQGAGGPETQYF. The CDR3 DNA reads TGTGCCATCACCCAGGGGGCGGGAGGGCCAGAGACCCAGTACTTC.

This chain connects TRBV4-3 to TRBJ2-1, with 11 nucleotides matching TRBD1. The CDR3 extends over 16 amino acids. From germline, CDR1 is LGHNA and CDR2 YSLEER. J gave up 4 bases and V 4 bases, and 6 bases lay outside the gene matches. The CDR3 protein is CASSPQGTGGYNEQFF. In DNA, the CDR3 is TGCGCCAGCAGCCCTCAAGGGACAGGGGGATACAATGAGCAGTTCTTC.

The rearrangement joins TRBV30 to TRBJ2-2, with D unresolved. The ends were cut back, 1 base at V and 6 bases at J, with 3 bases in the middle. CDR1 and CDR2 from the germline V gene are GTSNPN and SVGIG (reference sequence). The CDR3 is made up of 11 amino acids. Here the CDR3 DNA reads TGTGCCTGGAGTGAGGCCGGGGAGCTGTTTTTT. Amino acid sequence: CAWSEAGELFF.

V and J are TRBV29-1 and TRBJ1-1; no firm D call. The CDR3 runs to 13 residues. From germline, CDR1 is SQVTM and CDR2 ANQGSEA. Trimming removed 7 bases from V and 10 bases from J, with 22 bases in between. The CDR3 here is CSAYEGEGEGAFF. The CDR3 region has the DNA TGCAGCGCTTATGAGGGAGAAGGTGAGGGAGCTTTCTTT. Looking up the rest from reference TRBV29-1 and TRBJ1-1 gives the full variable domain: SAVISQKPSRDICQRGTSLTIQCQVDSQVTMMFWYRQQPGQSLTLIATANQGSEATYESGFVIDKFPISRPNLTFSTLTVSNMSPEDSSIYLCSAYEGEGEGAFFGQGTRLTVV.

The V and J genes are TRBV11-2 and TRBJ2-7; 8 bases are a match to TRBD1. V lost 5 bases, J lost 9 bases, and 12 bases stayed unmatched. The length of the CDR3 is 14 residues. CDR1 SGHAT and CDR2 FQNNGV come from the germline V gene. Here the CDR3 DNA reads TGTGCCAGCAGCCATACGACAGGGGTGGGGCGGCAGTACTTC. It yields the protein CASSHTTGVGRQYF.

The V and J genes are TRBV5-1 and TRBJ2-3, with D unclear. Trimming took 2 bases from V and 1 from J, leaving 14 bases between them. This CDR3 has 16 residues. CDR1 is SGHRS, CDR2 YFSETQ, per germline. The DNA of the CDR3 is TGCGCCAGCAGCTTCGCCCTAGAGGCGCGCACAGATACGCAGTATTTT. It encodes CASSFALEARTDTQYF.

This clonotype was seen repeatedly, ten times or more. V gene TRBV28 combines with J gene TRBJ1-4; 8 positions match TRBD1. There are 14 residues in the CDR3. Germline lookup yields CDR1 MDHEN and CDR2 SYDVKM. The J segment lost 8 bases and the V segment lost 7 bases, leaving 9 bases of the junction unmatched. The CDR3 region is CASKERTGREKLFF. The DNA for the CDR3 is TGTGCCAGCAAGGAGAGGACAGGGAGGGAAAAACTGTTTTTT.

This clonotype was recorded at least ten times. This rearrangement joins TRBV7-2 to TRBJ1-5; 8 bases align to TRBD1. The V segment lost 1 base and the J segment 3 bases; nucleotides outside the gene matches: 8. CDR3 length equals 17 residues. Germline-derived CDR1 and CDR2 are SGHTA and FQGNSA. The CDR3 nucleotides are TGTGCCAGCAGCTTAGAGATTCGGCAGGGGGCCAATCAGCCCCAGCATTTT. Its protein is CASSLEIRQGANQPQHF.

This chain links TRBV20-1 with TRBJ2-1; D gene unclear. There are 15 residues in the CDR3. The germline CDR1 and CDR2 sequences are DFQATT and SNEGSKA (reference sequence). The V end was cut by 0 bases, the J end by 0 bases, with 9 bases between. The CDR3 is CSARETASSYNEQFF. The CDR3 region has the DNA TGCAGTGCTAGAGAAACAGCGAGCTCCTACAATGAGCAGTTCTTC.

This clonotype was seen at least ten times. J is TRBJ2-7 and V is TRBV28, with D maybe TRBD1 (5 bases). The V gene's germline CDR1 is MDHEN and CDR2 SYDVKM. V lost 6 bases and J 5 bases, leaving 20 bases between the germline ends. CDR3 size: 15 residues. The CDR3 loop is CASSPEQDETNEQYF. CDR3 bases: TGTGCCAGCAGCCCCGAACAGGACGAGACCAACGAGCAGTACTTC.

This clonotype was seen more than once but under ten times. The chain uses TRBV18 and TRBJ1-5, with D unresolved. Germline lookup yields CDR1 KGHSH and CDR2 LQKENI. Trimming cost V 3 bases and J 0 bases, with 9 bases left between them. The CDR3 extends over 15 amino acids. This CDR3 reads CASSPGRYSNQPQHF. The CDR3 DNA reads as TGTGCCAGCTCACCGGGTCGGTATAGCAATCAGCCCCAGCATTTT.

This clonotype showed up many times. The rearrangement uses TRBV7-8 and TRBJ1-2; TRBD1 agrees at 7 bases. The germline CDR1 and CDR2 sequences are SGHVS and FQNEAQ. The V segment lost 5 bases and the J segment 7 bases; nucleotides outside the gene matches: 7. The CDR3 length is 13 residues. The CDR3 is CASSRDRESGYTF. Written as DNA, the CDR3 is TGTGCCAGCAGCCGAGACAGGGAGTCTGGCTACACCTTC.

The V and J genes are TRBV7-8 and TRBJ2-5; D unresolved. Trimming pared 5 bases from V and 2 bases from J, leaving 12 bases between. CDR1 is SGHVS and CDR2 is FQNEAQ in the germline V gene. This CDR3 comprises 14 residues. CDR3 amino acids: CASSPNSNQETQYF. The CDR3 DNA sequence: TGTGCCAGCAGCCCCAACAGCAATCAAGAGACCCAGTACTTC.

This clonotype has ten or more counts. This sequence joins TRBV12-3 or TRBV12-4 and TRBJ2-3; the match to TRBD2 covers 9 bases. V lost 6 bases and J lost 6; bases outside the gene matches: 7. This CDR3 is built from 14 residues. The CDR3 region is CASSPGTSPDTQYF. The CDR3 DNA follows: TGTGCCAGCAGCCCTGGGACTAGCCCTGATACGCAGTATTTT.

The chain has TRBV29-1 and TRBJ1-2; no clear D gene. Trimming took off 0 bases at V and 4 bases at J, with 6 bases between the two ends. The CDR3 has 12 amino acids. Germline V gene sequence: CDR1 SQVTM, CDR2 ANQGSEA. The CDR3 sequence: CSVEEGPYGYTF. The DNA of the CDR3 is TGCAGCGTTGAAGAAGGCCCCTATGGCTACACCTTC.

This chain joins TRBV6-2 or TRBV6-3 and TRBJ1-2, with D maybe TRBD1 (5 bases). V lost 2 bases to trimming and J lost 8 bases, with 21 bases between them. The CDR3 loop spans 16 amino acids. The germline CDR1 and CDR2 sequences are MNHEY and SVGEGT. The CDR3 DNA reads TGTGCCAGCAGTTACCTTAATAAGCCCCGGGACGAGGGCTACACCTTC. Encoded protein: CASSYLNKPRDEGYTF.

V is TRBV20-1 and J is TRBJ2-2, with unresolved D. The CDR3 spans 13 residues. V was shortened by 3 bases and J by 0 bases, with 5 bases between the two germline ends. Germline-derived CDR1 and CDR2 are DFQATT and SNEGSKA (reference sequence). CDR3 DNA sequence: TGCAGTGCTAGCAGCGCGAACACCGGGGAGCTGTTTTTT. Translating it yields CSASSANTGELFF.

The rearrangement links TRBV12-3 or TRBV12-4 to TRBJ1-1, with 7 bases lining up with TRBD1. Trimming removed 3 bases from V and 13 bases from J; junction bases left unmatched: 11. There are 13 residues in the CDR3. For the CDR3, the DNA is TGTGCCAGCAGTTTTACCGAGACAGGGTTTGATTTCTTT. The encoded protein is CASSFTETGFDFF.

The CDR3 loop reads CASSFQDRYTGELFF. The CDR3 bases are TGTGCCAGCAGTTTCCAGGACAGATACACCGGGGAGCTGTTTTTT. The V and J genes are TRBV28 and TRBJ2-2, with D maybe TRBD1 (6 bases). Germline V CDR1 and CDR2: MDHEN, SYDVKM. The CDR3 consists of 15 residues. Trimming removed 3 bases at V and 3 bases at J, with 11 bases between.

This clonotype was counted many times. The J gene is TRBJ1-1, the V gene TRBV12-3 or TRBV12-4; D uncertain. Trimming cost V 0 bases and J 5 bases, with 13 bases left between them. The CDR3 totals 15 residues. The CDR3 DNA is TGTGCCAGCAGTTTAGCCGGGGAGCTTTTGACTGAAGCTTTCTTT. Amino acid sequence: CASSLAGELLTEAFF.

This clonotype appeared many times. The chain employs TRBV11-3 and TRBJ1-2; 8 bases line up with TRBD1. The CDR3 contains 13 residues. The ends lost 2 bases at V and 7 bases at J; junction bases unmatched: 3. Germline V gene data show CDR1 as SGHNT and CDR2 as YENEEA. The DNA of the CDR3 is TGTGCCAGCAGCTTACCAGGGGGCTTTGGCTACACCTTC. Protein sequence: CASSLPGGFGYTF.